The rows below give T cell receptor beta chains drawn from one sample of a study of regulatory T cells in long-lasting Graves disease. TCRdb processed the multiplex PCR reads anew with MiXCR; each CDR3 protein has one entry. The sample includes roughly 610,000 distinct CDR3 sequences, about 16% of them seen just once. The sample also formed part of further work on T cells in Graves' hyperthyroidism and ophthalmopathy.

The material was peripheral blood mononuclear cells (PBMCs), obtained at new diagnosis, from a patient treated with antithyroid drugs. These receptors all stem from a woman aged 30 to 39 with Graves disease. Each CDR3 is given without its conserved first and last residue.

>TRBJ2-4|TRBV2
ASSEGVGHPG
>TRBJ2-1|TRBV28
ASSFSAAPNNEQF
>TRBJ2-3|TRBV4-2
ASSQGKVVDTQY
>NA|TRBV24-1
VTRTSGSSPQF
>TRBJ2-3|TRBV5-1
ASWQGIADTQY
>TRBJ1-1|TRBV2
ASNIGNTEAF
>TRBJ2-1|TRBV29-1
SVEGYGTGGYNEQF
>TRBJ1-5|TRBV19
ASSGPKYSNQPQH
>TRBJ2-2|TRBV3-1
ASSQDRREWNTGELF
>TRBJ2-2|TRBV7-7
ASSFTGATGELF
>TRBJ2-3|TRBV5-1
ASSLEVRGRGDTQY
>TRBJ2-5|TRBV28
ASNSAPEGRAGETQY
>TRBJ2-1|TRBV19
ASNLAGGGYNEQF
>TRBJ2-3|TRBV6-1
ASSQSGGRDTQY
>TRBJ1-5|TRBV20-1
STRVGTGRGIQPQH
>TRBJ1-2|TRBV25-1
ASSVPSTGISH
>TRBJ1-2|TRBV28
ASSSGATGNYGYT
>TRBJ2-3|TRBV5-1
ASSPRFGGSDTQY
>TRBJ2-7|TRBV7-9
ASSPRIGDVEKVVYEQY
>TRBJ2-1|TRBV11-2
ASSPSSLNEQF
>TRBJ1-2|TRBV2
ASSEAANYGYT
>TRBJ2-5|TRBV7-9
ASSPRLRSALAETQY
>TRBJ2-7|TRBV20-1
SARETGKGIYEQY
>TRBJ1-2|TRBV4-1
ASSQVGRESNYGYT
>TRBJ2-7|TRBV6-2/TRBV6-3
ASSYSYRECEQY
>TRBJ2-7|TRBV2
ASRATSGSFTYEQY
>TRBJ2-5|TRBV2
ASSETEMETQY
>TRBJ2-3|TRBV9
ASSALLLASDTQY
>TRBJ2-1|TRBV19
ASSQGGSSRDEQF
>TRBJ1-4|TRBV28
ASSSLKRQGRTNEKLF
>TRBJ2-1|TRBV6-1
ASRRSWEGDNEQF
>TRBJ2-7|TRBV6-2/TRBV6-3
ASSYYAVYEQY
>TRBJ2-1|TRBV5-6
ASRPGTGLMEQF
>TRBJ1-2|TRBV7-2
ASSSRIGDRGYT
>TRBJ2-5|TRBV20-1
SALPGGLAGDVKTQY
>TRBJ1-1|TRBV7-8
ASSLVRAGQNTEAF
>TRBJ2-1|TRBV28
ASSLALSEQF
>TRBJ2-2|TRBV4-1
ASSQVGRQGGTGELF
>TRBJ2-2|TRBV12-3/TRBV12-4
ASRPRGALVGELF
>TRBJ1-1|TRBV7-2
ASSSQGGGTEAF
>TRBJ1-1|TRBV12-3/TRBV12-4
ASRKGTNTEAF
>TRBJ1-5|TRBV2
ASGPWGLGNQPQH
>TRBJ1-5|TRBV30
AWSSRGGSNQPQH
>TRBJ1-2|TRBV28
ASSLSQAHGYT
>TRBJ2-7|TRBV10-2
ASSETTGRSSYEQY
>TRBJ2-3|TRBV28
ASSLVWLAGGTDTQY
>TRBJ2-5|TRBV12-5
ASGLAGQGARETQY
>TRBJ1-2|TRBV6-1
ASSRQPGGPWDGYT
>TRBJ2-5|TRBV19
ASSISLFWTSGMKETQY
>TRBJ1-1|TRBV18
ASLSELNTKAF
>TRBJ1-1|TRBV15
ATSREGTAF
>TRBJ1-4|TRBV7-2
ASSKPPTRGGNEKLF